Listed below are T cell receptor beta chains from one sample, sequenced in a study of cytomegalovirus exposure and HLA in healthy donors. Assay used: immunoSEQ multiplex PCR; TCRdb lists only in-frame clones, some missing. The sample shows about 150,000 clones, 80% of them seen only once. Sample: PBMCs. These receptors originate from a woman aged 40 to 50 in good health and CMV-seropositive. CDR3s include the opening cysteine and the closing phenylalanine or tryptophan. Each record gives: J gene, D gene, clone size, V gene, CDR3 protein, CDR3 DNA. D genes are given only for firm matches. The listing skips clone size in some rows; elsewhere it reads once, few, many or a size class.

j_call: TRBJ2-3
d_call: TRBD1
clone_size: -
v_call: TRBV15
cdr3_aa: CATSRHTGTGVGDTQYF
cdr3_nt: TGTGCCACCAGCAGACATACGGGGACAGGGGTAGGAGATACGCAGTATTTT

j_call: TRBJ1-2
d_call: -
clone_size: -
v_call: TRBV4-2
cdr3_aa: CASSQDQLDSLYGYTF
cdr3_nt: TGTGCCAGCAGCCAAGACCAACTCGACAGCCTTTATGGCTACACCTTC

j_call: TRBJ2-3
d_call: TRBD2
clone_size: -
v_call: TRBV5-1
cdr3_aa: CASSMTSGRPDTQYF
cdr3_nt: TGCGCCAGCAGCATGACTAGCGGGAGACCTGATACGCAGTATTTT

j_call: TRBJ2-7
d_call: TRBD2
clone_size: -
v_call: TRBV5-1
cdr3_aa: CASSPGTSGTAYEQYF
cdr3_nt: TGCGCCAGCAGCCCCGGGACTAGCGGGACCGCCTACGAGCAGTACTTC

j_call: TRBJ1-2
d_call: TRBD1
clone_size: -
v_call: TRBV7-9
cdr3_aa: CASSSVDRLRGYTF
cdr3_nt: TGTGCCAGCAGCTCCGTGGACAGGTTGCGTGGCTACACCTTC

j_call: TRBJ2-5
d_call: TRBD2
clone_size: -
v_call: TRBV5-8
cdr3_aa: CASSRWAASGRGETQYF
cdr3_nt: TGTGCCAGCAGCCGCTGGGCGGCTAGCGGCCGGGGGGAGACCCAGTACTTC

j_call: TRBJ1-2
d_call: -
clone_size: -
v_call: TRBV28
cdr3_aa: CASSFVARQGYGYTF
cdr3_nt: TGTGCCAGCAGTTTTGTAGCTCGGCAGGGCTATGGCTACACCTTC

j_call: TRBJ2-3
d_call: -
clone_size: -
v_call: TRBV7-9
cdr3_aa: CASSADSFTDTQYF
cdr3_nt: TGTGCCAGCAGCGCGGATAGTTTCACAGATACGCAGTATTTT

j_call: TRBJ1-4
d_call: -
clone_size: -
v_call: TRBV19
cdr3_aa: CASSTWSGKLFF
cdr3_nt: TGTGCCAGTAGTACCTGGTCGGGGAAACTGTTTTTT

j_call: TRBJ2-1
d_call: -
clone_size: -
v_call: TRBV10-1
cdr3_aa: CASSESLGRGKMEQFF
cdr3_nt: TGCGCCAGCAGTGAGTCCTTAGGTAGGGGCAAAATGGAGCAGTTCTTC

j_call: TRBJ1-1
d_call: -
clone_size: few
v_call: TRBV2
cdr3_aa: CASLELEAFF
cdr3_nt: TGTGCCAGCCTGGAGCTCGAAGCTTTCTTT

j_call: TRBJ1-1
d_call: -
clone_size: -
v_call: TRBV28
cdr3_aa: CASSLRAGEAFF
cdr3_nt: TGTGCCAGCAGTTTAAGGGCAGGGGAAGCTTTCTTT

j_call: TRBJ2-1
d_call: -
clone_size: -
v_call: TRBV30
cdr3_aa: CAWEGGSNNEQFF
cdr3_nt: TGTGCCTGGGAGGGGGGGAGCAACAATGAGCAGTTCTTC

j_call: TRBJ2-2
d_call: TRBD1
clone_size: few
v_call: TRBV29-1
cdr3_aa: CSGKPGQGATGELFF
cdr3_nt: TGCAGCGGAAAACCGGGACAGGGTGCGACCGGGGAGCTGTTTTTT

j_call: TRBJ1-1
d_call: -
clone_size: few
v_call: TRBV6-5
cdr3_aa: CASSYSEGNTEAFF
cdr3_nt: TGTGCCAGCAGTTACTCGGAGGGGAACACTGAAGCTTTCTTT

j_call: TRBJ2-1
d_call: TRBD2
clone_size: -
v_call: TRBV18
cdr3_aa: CASSPPLAGEANEQFF
cdr3_nt: TGTGCCAGCTCACCACCGCTAGCGGGAGAGGCTAATGAGCAGTTCTTC

j_call: TRBJ2-1
d_call: TRBD1
clone_size: -
v_call: TRBV5-1
cdr3_aa: CASSLTRDRVNEQFF
cdr3_nt: TGCGCCAGCAGCTTGACCCGGGACAGGGTCAATGAGCAGTTCTTC

j_call: TRBJ2-1
d_call: TRBD2
clone_size: -
v_call: TRBV6-4
cdr3_aa: CASARTSVNEQFF
cdr3_nt: TGTGCCAGCGCCCGGACTAGCGTCAATGAGCAGTTCTTC

j_call: TRBJ2-1
d_call: TRBD1
clone_size: -
v_call: TRBV7-8
cdr3_aa: CASSRQGEVNEQFF
cdr3_nt: TGTGCCAGCAGCCGACAGGGGGAGGTAAATGAGCAGTTCTTC

j_call: TRBJ2-1
d_call: TRBD2
clone_size: once
v_call: TRBV4-2
cdr3_aa: CASSLGRAVYNEQFF
cdr3_nt: TGTGCCAGCAGCCTCGGGAGGGCCGTTTACAATGAGCAGTTCTTC

j_call: TRBJ2-5
d_call: TRBD2
clone_size: -
v_call: TRBV7-9
cdr3_aa: CASWTSGSETQYF
cdr3_nt: TGTGCCAGTTGGACTAGCGGGAGTGAGACCCAGTACTTC

j_call: TRBJ1-5
d_call: -
clone_size: once
v_call: TRBV5-1
cdr3_aa: CASSLGPSQPQHF
cdr3_nt: TGCGCCAGCAGCTTGGGCCCCAGTCAGCCCCAGCATTTT

j_call: TRBJ2-1
d_call: -
clone_size: once
v_call: TRBV29-1
cdr3_aa: CSVEDRASDISSYNEQFF
cdr3_nt: TGCAGCGTTGAAGATCGGGCTAGCGACATCAGCTCCTACAATGAGCAGTTCTTC

j_call: TRBJ2-7
d_call: TRBD2
clone_size: -
v_call: TRBV27
cdr3_aa: CASSPPSAGGYEQYF
cdr3_nt: TGTGCCAGCAGTCCCCCGTCAGCGGGAGGGTACGAGCAGTACTTC

j_call: TRBJ1-1
d_call: -
clone_size: -
v_call: TRBV5-1
cdr3_aa: CASSRVAGVDTEAFF
cdr3_nt: TGCGCCAGCAGCCGGGTCGCGGGAGTCGACACTGAAGCTTTCTTT

j_call: TRBJ2-1
d_call: TRBD2
clone_size: once
v_call: TRBV18
cdr3_aa: CASSTRGALAVRDEQFF
cdr3_nt: TGTGCCAGCTCAACGCGGGGGGCACTAGCGGTTCGTGATGAGCAGTTCTTC